Sequencing of this T cell receptor (beta chain) was carried out in a study of blood T cell repertoires in COVID-19. About the research overall: Sources were T cells, B-cell-depleted T cells, or PBMCs; the material itself was cDNA or gDNA.

The CDR3 sequence is 11 residues long. Trimming took off 2 bases at V and 10 bases at J, with 10 bases between the two ends. The germline CDR1 and CDR2 sequences are SGHRS and YFSETQ. In the original processing: Reference gene primer amplification yielded estimated nucleated cell counts. Measured with immunoSEQ multiplex PCR; TCRdb has only the in-frame clones, and not every one. D and trimming were read from the DNA, whereas the V and J calls and clone size are those reported in that table. The sample lists about 48,000 clones, approximately 88% occurring once. The V call is TRBV5-1, the J call TRBJ2-7; D is uncertain. The sequencing sample was made of peripheral blood. The clonotype originates from an older man with acute or convalescent COVID-19. CDR3 bases: TGCGCCAGCAGCTTCGGGTTGGCTCAGTACTTC. This sequence encodes CASSFGLAQYF.